Here is one TCR beta chain with its context. Its antigen remains unknown. The entry originates in a study of molecular identifiers for immune sequencing clone quantification. Study-level points and caveats: With a barcode shared among identical TCR molecules, highly expanded clone sizes could be underestimated. Over 98% of effector molecules, but under 1% in naive cells, were held by clones with more than 20 RNA copies. About a million naive cells reportedly did not prevent detection of spiked Jurkat TCR RNA from one cell.

This CDR3 spans 15 amino acids. The V gene lost 7 bases and the J gene lost 1 base, with 14 bases spanning the gap. The germline V gene has CDR1 MNHEY and CDR2 SVGAGI. The CD8+CD4-CCR7+CD45RA+ phenotype defined the sorted naive CD8 T cells. Each CDR3 protein gets one entry after TCRdb re-called the PCR reads with MiXCR. The sample lists thousands of distinct CDR3 sequences, approximately 31% occurring once. The sample comprised naive CD8+ T cells from blood, with Jurkat cell RNA spiked in. Regarding subset: FACS-sorted CD8+CD4-CCR7+CD45RA+ naive T cells. This sequence originates from a human donor in good health. Some libraries in this study had Jurkat cell RNA spiked in. The rearrangement links TRBV6-5 to TRBJ1-5; D unresolved. CDR3 loop: CASTLFAGSNQPQHF. The CDR3 nucleotides are TGTGCCAGCACCCTTTTTGCGGGGAGCAATCAGCCCCAGCATTTT.